The clone carrying this T cell receptor beta chain came up many times. Its antigen is unknown. MiXCR, applied by TCRdb to the reads, yields one record per CDR3 protein. Of roughly 300,000 distinct CDR3 sequences detected, roughly 26% appear once; the ten largest clones hold 14%. This sample was included in a study of T cell repertoires in cytomegalovirus infection. Study in general: Indications came from public TCR beta signatures; they pointed to CMV infection and to a matching HLA type. Study-level points and caveats: Across the ex vivo response, the dominant clonotypes were HLA-C-restricted CMV-specific TCR beta clonotypes.

The CDR3 is 15 residues long. Trimming cost V 4 bases and J 6 bases; bases outside gene matches: 4. Looked up from germline, CDR1 is DFQATT and CDR2 is SNEGSKA (reference sequence). Sequenced sample: PBMCs. The chain combines TRBV20-1 with TRBJ2-1; 15 bases match TRBD2. The sequence came from a human donor in good health (CMV status not recorded). Some clones in this sample may be carry-over from other donors' samples. CDR3: CSAKGLAGGVNEQFF. The DNA of the CDR3 is TGCAGTGCTAAGGGACTAGCGGGAGGTGTCAATGAGCAGTTCTTC.